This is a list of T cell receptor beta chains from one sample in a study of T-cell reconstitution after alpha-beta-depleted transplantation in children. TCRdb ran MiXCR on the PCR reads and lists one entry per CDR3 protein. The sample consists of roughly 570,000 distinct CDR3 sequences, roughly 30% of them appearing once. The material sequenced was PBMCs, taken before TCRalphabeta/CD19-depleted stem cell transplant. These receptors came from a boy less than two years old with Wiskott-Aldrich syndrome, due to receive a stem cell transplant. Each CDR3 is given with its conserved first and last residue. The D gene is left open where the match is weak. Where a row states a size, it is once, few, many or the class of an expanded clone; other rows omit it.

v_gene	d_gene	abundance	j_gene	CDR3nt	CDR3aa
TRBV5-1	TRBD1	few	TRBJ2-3	TGCGCCAGCAGGTTGGACAGGGCGGGAGATACGCAGTATTTT	CASRLDRAGDTQYF
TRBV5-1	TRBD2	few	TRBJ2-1	TGCGCCAGCAGCTTGGGGGTTAGCGGGAGCAATGAGCAGTTCTTC	CASSLGVSGSNEQFF
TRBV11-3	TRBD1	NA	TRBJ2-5	TGTGCCAGCAGCCAAGGCAGGGGGTTGCCTCAAGAGACCCATTACTTC	CASSQGRGLPQETHYF
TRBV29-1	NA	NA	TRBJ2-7	TGCAGCGTTGGCAGGCCCTACGAGCAGTACTTC	CSVGRPYEQYF
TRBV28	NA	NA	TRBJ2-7	TGTGCCAGCAGTCCGCAGGACCGATACTCCTACGAGCAGTACTTC	CASSPQDRYSYEQYF
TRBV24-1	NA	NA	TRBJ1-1	TGTGCCACCAGTGGCCTCTCAGGTGAAGCTTTCTTT	CATSGLSGEAFF
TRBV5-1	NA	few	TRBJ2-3	TGCGCCAGCAGCTTGGACACAGGCACAGATACGCAGTATTTT	CASSLDTGTDTQYF
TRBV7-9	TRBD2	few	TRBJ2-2	TGTGCCAGCAGCCCATGGACTAGCGGGAGTTCCGGGGAGCTGTTTTTT	CASSPWTSGSSGELFF
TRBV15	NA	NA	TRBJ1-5	TGTGCCACCAGCCAACGCCGGGGGGAAAATCAGCCCCAGCATTTT	CATSQRRGENQPQHF
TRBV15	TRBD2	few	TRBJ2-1	TGTGCCACCAGCAGGAGCCTAGCGGGAGAGGGTGAGCAGTTCTTC	CATSRSLAGEGEQFF
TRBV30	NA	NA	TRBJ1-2	TGTGCCTGGAGTCGGGTATGGGGCTACACCTTC	CAWSRVWGYTF
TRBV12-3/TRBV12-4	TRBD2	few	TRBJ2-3	TGTGCCAGCAGGCATAGCGGGAGGGCCCGAGATACGCAGTATTTT	CASRHSGRARDTQYF
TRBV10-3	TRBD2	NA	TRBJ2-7	TGTGCCATCAGTGCCCCGACTAGCGGGAGTAGGTACGAGCAGTACTTC	CAISAPTSGSRYEQYF
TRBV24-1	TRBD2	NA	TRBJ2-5	TGTGCCACCAGTGATTTGTGCGGGGGACAAGAGACCCAGTACTTC	CATSDLCGGQETQYF
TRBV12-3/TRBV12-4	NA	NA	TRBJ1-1	TGTGCCAGCAGTTTATACAGGAACACTGAAGCTTTCTTT	CASSLYRNTEAFF
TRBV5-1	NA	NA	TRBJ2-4	TGCGCCAGCAGCTTGGTAGGGGGTTGGGCCAAAAACATTCAGTACTTC	CASSLVGGWAKNIQYF
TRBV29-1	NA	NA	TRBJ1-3	TGCAGCGTTATAGAGCCTGGAAACACCATATATTTT	CSVIEPGNTIYF
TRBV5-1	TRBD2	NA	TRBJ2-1	TGCGCCAGCAGCTTCGCGGGGGGCGTTCGCCCCTACAATGAGCAGTTCTTC	CASSFAGGVRPYNEQFF
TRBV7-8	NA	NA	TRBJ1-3	TGTGCCAGCAGCTTGGGACTGCCCTCTGGAAACACCATATATTTT	CASSLGLPSGNTIYF
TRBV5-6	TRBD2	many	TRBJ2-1	TGTGCCAGCAGCTTGGGTTGGTGGCTAGCGGGAGTTTTGTGGTACAATGAGCAGTTCTTC	CASSLGWWLAGVLWYNEQFF
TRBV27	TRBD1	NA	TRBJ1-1	TGTGCCAGCAGTTTTGGTCAACCTTTACAGGGGGTGAACACTGAAGCTTTCTTT	CASSFGQPLQGVNTEAFF
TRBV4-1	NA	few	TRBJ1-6	TGCGCCAGCAGCCAAGAAGCGGGGGCTTTTTCACCCCTCCACTTT	CASSQEAGAFSPLHF
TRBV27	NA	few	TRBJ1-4	TGTGCCAGCACTCCCGGCGGGGGGCGGGAAAAACTGTTTTTT	CASTPGGGREKLFF
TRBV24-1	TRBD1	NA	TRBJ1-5	TGTGCCACCATTCCCGGGACAGGGGGCCTACAGCCCCAGCATTTT	CATIPGTGGLQPQHF
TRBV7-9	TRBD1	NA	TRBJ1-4	TGTGCCAGCAGCCCCCGACAGGGTAATGAAAAACTGTTTTTT	CASSPRQGNEKLFF
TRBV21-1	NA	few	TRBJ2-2	TGTGCCAGCAGCAAAGAAGTCTGCGGACCGATCACCGGGGAGCTGTTTTTT	CASSKEVCGPITGELFF
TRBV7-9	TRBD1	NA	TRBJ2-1	TGTGCCAGCAGCTTACGGACAGGCGGTTTCAATGAGCAGTTCTTC	CASSLRTGGFNEQFF
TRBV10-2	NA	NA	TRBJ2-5	TGCGCCAGCAGTGATCAGGCAAGAGGACAAGAGACCCAGTACTTC	CASSDQARGQETQYF
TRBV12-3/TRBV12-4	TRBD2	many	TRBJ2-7	TGTGCCAGCACGGGACTAGCGGGATCCTACGAGCAGTACTTC	CASTGLAGSYEQYF
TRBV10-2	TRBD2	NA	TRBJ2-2	TGCGCCAGCAGTGAGCCAAGGACTAGCCTCTCCGGGGAGCTGTTTTTT	CASSEPRTSLSGELFF
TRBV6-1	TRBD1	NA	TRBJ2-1	TGTGCCAGCAGTGAAGCGCGGTGGGCAGGGGGCGGTGAGCAGTTCTTC	CASSEARWAGGGEQFF
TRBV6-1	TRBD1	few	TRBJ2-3	TGTGCCAGCGATAGACAGGGGAGCACAGATACGCAGTATTTT	CASDRQGSTDTQYF
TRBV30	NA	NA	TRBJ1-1	TGTGCCTGGAGTGCCAGAAAGAACACTGAAGCTTTCTTT	CAWSARKNTEAFF
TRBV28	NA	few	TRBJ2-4	TGTGCCAGCAGCGTCCAAGGACAAGCCAAAAACATTCAGTACTTC	CASSVQGQAKNIQYF
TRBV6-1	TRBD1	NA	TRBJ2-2	TGTGCCAGCAGGAAGATAAGGGGGCCCGGGGAGCTGTTTTTT	CASRKIRGPGELFF
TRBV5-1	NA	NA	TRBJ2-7	TGCGCCAGCAGCTCGCTACCCACAGAAACCTACGAGCAGTACTTC	CASSSLPTETYEQYF
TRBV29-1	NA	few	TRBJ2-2	TGCAGCGTTGTAGCATTGAACACCGGGGAGCTGTTTTTT	CSVVALNTGELFF
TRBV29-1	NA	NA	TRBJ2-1	TGCAGCGGGGGCGTAGGGGGTTCCTACAATGAGCAGTTCTTC	CSGGVGGSYNEQFF
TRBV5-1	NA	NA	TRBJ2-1	TGCGCCAGCAGCTCGGTAGTACAGCAAAATGAGCAGTTCTTC	CASSSVVQQNEQFF
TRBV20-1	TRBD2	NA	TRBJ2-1	TGCAGTGTGGACCGACTAGCGGGCACCAATGAGCAGTTCTTC	CSVDRLAGTNEQFF
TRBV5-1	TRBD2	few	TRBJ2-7	TGCGCCAGCAGCTTGATAACTAGCGGGTGGGGCGAGCAGTACTTC	CASSLITSGWGEQYF
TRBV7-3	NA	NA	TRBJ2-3	TGTGCCAGCAGCGTGACAGAAACAGATACGCAGTATTTT	CASSVTETDTQYF
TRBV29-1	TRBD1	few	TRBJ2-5	TGCAGCGTTGAAGATCCGGGACAGGGGATGGCGGAGACCCAGTACTTC	CSVEDPGQGMAETQYF
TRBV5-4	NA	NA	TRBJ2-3	TGTGCCAGCAGCTCCTTTCGGGATTGGGGCACAGATACGCAGTATTTT	CASSSFRDWGTDTQYF
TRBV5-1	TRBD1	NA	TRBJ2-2	TGCGCCAGCCAGGGACAGGACACCGGGGAGCTGTTTTTT	CASQGQDTGELFF